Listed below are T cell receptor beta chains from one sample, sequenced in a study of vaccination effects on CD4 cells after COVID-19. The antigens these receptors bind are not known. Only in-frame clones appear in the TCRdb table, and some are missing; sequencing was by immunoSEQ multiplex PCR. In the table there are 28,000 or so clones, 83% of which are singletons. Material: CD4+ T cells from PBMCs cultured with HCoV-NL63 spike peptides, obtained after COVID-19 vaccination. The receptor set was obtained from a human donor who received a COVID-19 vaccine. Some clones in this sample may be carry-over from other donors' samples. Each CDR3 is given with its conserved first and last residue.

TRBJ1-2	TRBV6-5	CASYLVGYGYTF
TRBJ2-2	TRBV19	CASRTGGTGELFF
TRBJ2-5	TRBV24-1	CATSDRLAGRETQYF
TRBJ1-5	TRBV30	CAWSGRGSYRNQPQHF
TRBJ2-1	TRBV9	CASSHSGGGENEQFF
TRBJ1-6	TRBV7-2	CASSLFVGFGNSPLHF
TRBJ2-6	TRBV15	CATSRDLTGVAGANVLTF
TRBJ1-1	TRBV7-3	CARIPEHHPSEAFF
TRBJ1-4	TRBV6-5	CASRYGAATNEKLFF
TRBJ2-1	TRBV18	CASSPPGTGYNEQFF
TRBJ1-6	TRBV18	CASSQDIYNSPLHF
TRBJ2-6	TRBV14	CASSQEGQVLSGANVLTF
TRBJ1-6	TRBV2	CASSAYLRSNSPLHF
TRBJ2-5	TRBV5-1	CASSPLGRAGKTQYF
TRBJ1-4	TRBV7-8	CASSAITGTAHEKLFF
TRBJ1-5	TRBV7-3	CASSPQGDQPQHF
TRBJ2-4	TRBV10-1	CASSETGEGIQYF
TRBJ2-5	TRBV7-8	CASSIVRDPQIETQYF
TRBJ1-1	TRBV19	CASSGGLMGREAFF
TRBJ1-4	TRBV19	CASRTEPTNEKLFF
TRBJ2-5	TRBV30	CAWSRAPETQYF
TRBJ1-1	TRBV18	CASSPGQGEAFF
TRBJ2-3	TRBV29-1	CSAERGSDTQYF
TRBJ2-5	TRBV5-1	CASFQGDGDETQYF
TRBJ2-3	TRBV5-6	CASSSGPVGTDTQYF
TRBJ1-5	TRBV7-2	CASSYPGPGLIF
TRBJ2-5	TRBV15	CATSRDQETQYF
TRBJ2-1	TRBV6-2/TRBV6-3	CASSYYRVNEQFF
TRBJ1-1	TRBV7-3	CASRGRAGSEAFF
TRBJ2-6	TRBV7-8	CASSLQGAPGANVLTF
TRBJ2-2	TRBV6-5	CASTDTNTGELFF
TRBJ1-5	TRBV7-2	CASSLGGIANQPQHF
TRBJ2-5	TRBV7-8	CASSRDRGETQYF
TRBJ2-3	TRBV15	CATSRGRGGEILNTDTQYF
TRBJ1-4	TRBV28	CASSLQGSSTNEKLFF
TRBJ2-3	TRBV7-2	CASSLSQGGPDTQYF